A selection of T cell receptor beta chains follows, all from one sample in a study of cytomegalovirus exposure and HLA in healthy donors. This table comes from immunoSEQ multiplex PCR, and its TCRdb copy is limited to in-frame clones, with some not included. The repertoire table contains approximately 72,000 clones. The sequencing sample was made of PBMCs. These receptors were taken from a woman aged 40 to 50 in good health and CMV-seropositive. The CDR3 runs from the conserved cysteine through the conserved F or W. The D gene is left open where the match is weak.

D gene,V gene,J gene,CDR3 DNA,CDR3 protein
TRBD2,TRBV11-2,TRBJ2-3,TGTGCCAGCAGCTCAGGACTAGCGGGGGGCACAGATACGCAGTATTTT,CASSSGLAGGTDTQYF
.,TRBV19,TRBJ2-2,TGTGCCAGTAGTATGGAACGGGGAATCGGGGAGCTGTTTTTT,CASSMERGIGELFF
TRBD1,TRBV7-2,TRBJ2-7,TGTGCCAGCAGCTTTGGGACAGTGCTCTCCTACGAGCAGTACTTC,CASSFGTVLSYEQYF
TRBD1,TRBV28,TRBJ2-7,TGTGCCAGCAAAGTGACAGGGACCTACGAGCAGTACTTC,CASKVTGTYEQYF
.,TRBV6-1,TRBJ1-2,TGTGCCAGCAGTGACCTTGGCAGGGCGGATGGCTACACCTTC,CASSDLGRADGYTF
.,TRBV6-1,TRBJ1-1,TGTGCCAGCACCGAGGGTCTTACGAACACTGAAGCTTTCTTT,CASTEGLTNTEAFF
.,TRBV25-1,TRBJ1-1,TGTGCCAGCAGTGAATGGTTGGGGGGGACTGAAGCTTTCTTT,CASSEWLGGTEAFF
TRBD1,TRBV7-2,TRBJ2-1,TGTGCCAGCAGCTTAGTAGGGACAGGATCCTACAATGAGCAGTTCTTC,CASSLVGTGSYNEQFF
TRBD1,TRBV14,TRBJ1-1,TGTGCCAGCAGCCGACTAGGGACAGGGCTGAACACTGAAGCTTTCTTT,CASSRLGTGLNTEAFF
.,TRBV11-1,TRBJ2-1,TGTGCCAGCAGCTTTGACTCCGCTGGTAATGAGCAGTTCTTC,CASSFDSAGNEQFF